This T cell receptor (beta chain) was observed in a study of T cells in Graves' hyperthyroidism and ophthalmopathy. Recently diagnosed hyperthyroidism of less than 2 months' duration affected patients aged 18 to 65. This clonotype was observed many times. It was RNA transcripts that yielded the amplified TCR beta CDR3 regions. An initial round of RT-PCR targeting the TCR CDR3 relied on the HTBI primer set. In TCRdb, the multiplex PCR reads were re-called with MiXCR into one record per CDR3 protein. The table includes some 400,000 distinct CDR3 sequences, about 19% detected once. V shed 5 bases, J shed 4 bases, and the junction held 16 bases outside the gene matches. From germline, CDR1 is SGHTA and CDR2 FQGTGA. This CDR3 comprises 18 residues.

The source material was blood. This clonotype was obtained from a woman in her late teens or twenties with Graves' hyperthyroidism. The chain uses TRBV7-3 and TRBJ2-2, with 7 bases that match TRBD2. The CDR3 loop reads CASSPNGGGSGGTGELFF. DNA of the CDR3: TGTGCCAGCAGCCCAAATGGGGGGGGAAGCGGTGGCACCGGGGAGCTGTTTTTT.